Shown below are 6 T cell receptor beta chains from a single sample sequenced in a study of CD8 T cells in Susac syndrome. Reverse transcription of about 0.45 to 1 ug RNA was carried out with random hexamers. TCRdb re-analysed the immunoSEQ multiplex PCR reads in MiXCR, keeping a single row per CDR3 protein. This table has 150,000 to 190,000 distinct CDR3 sequences, around 95% appearing once. Specimen: CD8+ T cells from PBMCs. These receptor sequences come from a human donor with multiple sclerosis.

The gene calls are TRBV3-1 and TRBJ1-2; TRBD1 aligns across 9 bases. The CDR3 is 15 residues long. CDR1 is LGHDT, CDR2 YNNKEL, per germline (reference sequence). V dropped 3 bases and J dropped 6; count of bases not matched to a gene: 8. CDR3 region: CASSHPRDRENGYTF. In DNA form, the CDR3 reads TGTGCCAGCAGCCACCCCCGGGACAGGGAGAATGGCTACACCTTC.

This chain links TRBV20-1 with TRBJ2-2; 7 nucleotides match TRBD1. Germline lookup yields CDR1 DFQATT and CDR2 SNEGSKA (reference sequence). Trimming took 0 bases from V and 5 from J; bases not matched to a gene: 6. The CDR3 contains 15 residues. The CDR3 sequence: CSARDWTGSTGELFF. CDR3 nucleotides: TGCAGTGCTAGAGATTGGACAGGATCTACCGGGGAGCTGTTTTTT.

This chain connects TRBV7-9 to TRBJ1-5; a weak D match, TRBD1 (5 bases). Germline CDR1 is SEHNR and CDR2 is FQNEAQ (reference sequence). V shed 2 bases and J shed 0 bases, with 8 bases lying between them. The CDR3 sequence is 15 residues long. The CDR3 DNA reads as TGTGCCAGCAGCTTATGGGGGGATAGCAATCAGCCCCAGCATTTT. Translation gives CASSLWGDSNQPQHF.

The rearrangement joins TRBV20-1 to TRBJ2-1; unclear D gene. Trimming removed 2 bases from V and 8 bases from J, with 10 bases in between. The CDR3 has 12 amino acids. Germline V lookup: CDR1 DFQATT, CDR2 SNEGSKA (reference sequence). The CDR3 sequence is CSARSPSDEQFF. CDR3 bases: TGCAGTGCTAGATCCCCGAGCGATGAGCAGTTCTTC.

V usage is TRBV5-6 and J usage is TRBJ2-7; possible D gene TRBD2, 5 bases. Trimming stripped 0 bases from V and 3 bases from J, with 13 bases between. Germline CDR1 reads SGHDT; CDR2 reads YYEEEE. The CDR3 sequence is 15 residues long. The CDR3 bases are TGTGCCAGCAGCTTGGGGGGAGAGCTAAACTACGAGCAGTACGTC. Encoded protein: CASSLGGELNYEQYV.

The chain combines TRBV6-5 with TRBJ2-5; maybe TRBD2 (6 bases). Germline CDR1 reads MNHEY; CDR2 reads SVGAGI. CDR3 length: 17 residues. V gave up 0 bases and J gave up 2 bases, with 16 bases separating them. DNA for the CDR3: TGTGCCAGCAGTTACTCTCCCAAGCGGGCCGTACAAGAGACCCAGTACTTC. This sequence encodes CASSYSPKRAVQETQYF.